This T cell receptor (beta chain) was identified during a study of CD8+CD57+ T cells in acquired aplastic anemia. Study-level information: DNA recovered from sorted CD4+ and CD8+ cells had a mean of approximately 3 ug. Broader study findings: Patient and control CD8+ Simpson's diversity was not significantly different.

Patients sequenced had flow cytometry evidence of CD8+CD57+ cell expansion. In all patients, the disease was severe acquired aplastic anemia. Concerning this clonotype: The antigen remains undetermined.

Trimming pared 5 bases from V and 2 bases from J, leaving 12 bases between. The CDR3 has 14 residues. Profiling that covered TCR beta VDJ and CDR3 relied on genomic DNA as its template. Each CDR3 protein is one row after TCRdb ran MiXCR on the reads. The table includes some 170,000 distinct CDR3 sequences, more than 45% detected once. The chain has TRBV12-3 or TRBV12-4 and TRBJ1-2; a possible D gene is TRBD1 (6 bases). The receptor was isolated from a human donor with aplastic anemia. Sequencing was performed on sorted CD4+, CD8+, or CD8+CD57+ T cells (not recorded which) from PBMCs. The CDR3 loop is CASSPRQVNYGYTF. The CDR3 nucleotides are TGTGCCAGCAGTCCCAGACAGGTCAACTATGGCTACACCTTC.